A single sample gave rise to the 2 T cell receptor beta chains below, sequenced in a study of PD-L1 blockade in urothelial cancer. Sample time point: peripheral blood 6 weeks after treatment start. The data were produced by immunoSEQ multiplex PCR, yet TCRdb's version contains in-frame clones alone and is incomplete. This table holds around 50,000 clones, approximately 86% found once. Sequenced material: PBMCs, taken around atezolizumab (anti-PD-L1) treatment. These receptors came from a man aged 50 to 60 with urothelial cancer.

The V call is TRBV5-5, the J call TRBJ2-7; D is perhaps TRBD2 (5 bases). Trimming cost V 1 base and J 3 bases, with 23 bases left between them. The CDR3 loop spans 18 amino acids. Germline CDR1 is SGHKS and CDR2 is YYEKEE (reference sequence). The CDR3 nucleotides read TGTGCCAGCAGCTTGAAAAATGGGTGGGGAGCGATGAACTACGAGCAGTACTTC. Protein product: CASSLKNGWGAMNYEQYF.

The CDR3 region is CASSLVDSVREQFF. The CDR3 nucleotides are TGTGCCAGCAGCTTAGTGGACTCGGTACGGGAGCAGTTCTTC. This chain connects TRBV13 to TRBJ2-1; maybe TRBD2 (5 bases). The length of the CDR3 is 14 residues. The V gene's germline CDR1 is PRHDT and CDR2 FYEKMQ (reference sequence). The germline V and J ends were trimmed by 1 base and 10 bases, with 14 bases remaining between them.